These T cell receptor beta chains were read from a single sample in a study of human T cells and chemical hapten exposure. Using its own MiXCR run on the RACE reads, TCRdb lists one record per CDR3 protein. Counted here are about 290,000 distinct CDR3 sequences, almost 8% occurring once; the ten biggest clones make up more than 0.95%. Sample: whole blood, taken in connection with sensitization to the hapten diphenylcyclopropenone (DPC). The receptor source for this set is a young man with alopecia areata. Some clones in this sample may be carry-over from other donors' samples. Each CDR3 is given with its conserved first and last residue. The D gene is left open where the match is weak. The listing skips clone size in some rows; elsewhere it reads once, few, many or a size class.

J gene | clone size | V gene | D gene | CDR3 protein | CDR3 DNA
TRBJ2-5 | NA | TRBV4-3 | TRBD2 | CASSRRLAGGTQETQYF | TGCGCCAGCAGCCGTCGTCTAGCGGGGGGTACTCAAGAGACCCAGTACTTC
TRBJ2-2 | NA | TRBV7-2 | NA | CASSPWSKNTGELFF | TGTGCCAGCAGCCCCTGGTCTAAGAACACCGGGGAGCTGTTTTTT
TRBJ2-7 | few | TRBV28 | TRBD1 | CASSRGQGSYEQYF | TGTGCCAGCAGTCGAGGACAGGGTTCCTACGAGCAGTACTTC
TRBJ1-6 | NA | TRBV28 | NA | CASSLRTASYNSPLHF | TGTGCCAGCAGTTTAAGGACAGCCAGCTATAATTCACCCCTCCACTTT
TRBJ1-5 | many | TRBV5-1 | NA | CASSLDPGPNQPQHF | TGCGCCAGCAGCTTGGACCCGGGCCCCAATCAGCCCCAGCATTTT
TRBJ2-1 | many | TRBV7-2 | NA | CASSLGPAESYNEQFF | TGTGCCAGCAGCTTAGGCCCCGCCGAATCCTACAATGAGCAGTTCTTC
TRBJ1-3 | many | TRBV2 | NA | CASSEEGSSGNTIYF | TGTGCCAGCAGTGAAGAGGGGAGCTCTGGAAACACCATATATTTT
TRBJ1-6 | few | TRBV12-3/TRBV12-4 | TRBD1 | CASSAQGGYNSPLHF | TGTGCCAGCAGCGCGCAGGGGGGGTATAATTCACCCCTCCACTTT
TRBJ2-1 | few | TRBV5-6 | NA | CASSLALEIVF | TGTGCCAGCAGCTTGGCCCTTGAGATCGTCTTC
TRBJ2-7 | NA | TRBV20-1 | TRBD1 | CSAGDRVVYEQYF | TGCAGTGCTGGAGACAGGGTGGTCTACGAGCAGTACTTC
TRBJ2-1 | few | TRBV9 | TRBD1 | CASSVIGGSNEQFF | TGTGCCAGCAGCGTAATAGGGGGCTCCAATGAGCAGTTCTTC
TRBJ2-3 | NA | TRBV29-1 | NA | CSARETTDTQYF | TGCAGCGCCCGAGAGACGACAGATACGCAGTATTTT
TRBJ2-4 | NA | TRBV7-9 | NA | CASSLGDGELGLQYF | TGTGCCAGCAGCTTAGGGGACGGAGAATTAGGACTTCAGTACTTC
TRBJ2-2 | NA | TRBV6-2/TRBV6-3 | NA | CASSPREAGLTGELFF | TGTGCCAGCAGTCCGAGAGAAGCGGGTTTAACCGGGGAGCTGTTTTTT
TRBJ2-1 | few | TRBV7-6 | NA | CASSSAHGPPSNEQFF | TGTGCCAGCAGCTCCGCTCACGGGCCTCCTTCAAATGAGCAGTTCTTC
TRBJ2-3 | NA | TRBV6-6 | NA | CASSPGTPDTQYF | TGTGCCAGCAGTCCCGGGACCCCAGATACGCAGTATTTT
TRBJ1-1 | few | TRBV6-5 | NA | CASSGRWNTEAFF | TGTGCCAGCAGTGGCCGGTGGAACACTGAAGCTTTCTTT
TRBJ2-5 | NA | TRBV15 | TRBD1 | CATSGEGQGYETQYF | TGTGCCACCAGCGGAGAAGGACAGGGATACGAGACCCAGTACTTC
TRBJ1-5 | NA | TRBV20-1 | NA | CSAMGRASNQPQHF | TGCAGTGCTATGGGACGGGCCAGCAATCAGCCCCAGCATTTT
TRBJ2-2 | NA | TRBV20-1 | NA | CSARVEETGSTGELFF | TGCAGTGCTAGAGTTGAGGAGACAGGAAGCACCGGGGAGCTGTTTTTT
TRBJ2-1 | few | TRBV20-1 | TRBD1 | CSARVFLGQVGDEQFF | TGCAGTGCTAGAGTGTTTTTGGGACAGGTTGGGGATGAGCAGTTCTTC
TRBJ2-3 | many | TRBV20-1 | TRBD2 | CSARVVLAGTAIYTQYF | TGCAGTGCTAGAGTCGTCCTAGCGGGGACGGCAATCTATACGCAGTATTTT
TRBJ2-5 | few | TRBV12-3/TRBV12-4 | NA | CASLGTLGAQYF | TGTGCCAGCCTCGGGACACTCGGGGCCCAGTACTTC
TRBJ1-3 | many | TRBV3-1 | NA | CASSLRPEGLTGNTIYF | TGTGCCAGCAGCCTGCGGCCGGAGGGCTTGACGGGAAACACCATATATTTT
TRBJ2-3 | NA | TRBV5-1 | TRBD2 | CASSSPSGGTDTQYF | TGCGCCAGCAGTTCCCCTTCGGGGGGGACAGATACGCAGTATTTT